Below are 25 T cell receptor beta chains sequenced from a single sample in a study of blood T cells in healthy people across ages. With a J-beta primer mix and a sample-barcoded 5' primer, a second PCR ran roughly 6 to 11 cycles. One entry per CDR3 protein results from TCRdb running MiXCR on the 5' RACE reads. The sample includes 780,000 or so distinct CDR3 sequences, just over 55% of them seen just once. Material for sequencing was blood. Receptor source: a man in his forties or fifties in good health.

This clonotype was recorded a few times. The chain joins TRBV20-1 to TRBJ2-3; 7 nucleotides align to TRBD2. V was pared by 6 bases and J by 6 bases, with 9 bases of the junction left unmatched. The CDR3 is 13 amino acids. CDR1 is DFQATT and CDR2 is SNEGSKA in the germline V gene (reference sequence). The chain's CDR3 is CSAEWEGRDTQYF. The CDR3 DNA reads as TGCAGTGCCGAATGGGAGGGTCGGGATACGCAGTATTTT.

The CDR3 sequence is CASSQVEGQGTGVSDQPQHF. Here the CDR3 DNA reads TGCGCCAGCAGCCAAGTAGAGGGACAGGGGACAGGGGTCTCGGATCAGCCCCAGCATTTT. The rearrangement links TRBV4-1 to TRBJ1-5; 10 bases align to TRBD1. Germline V gene sequence: CDR1 MGHRA, CDR2 YSYEKL. V shed 1 base, J shed 5 bases, and the junction held 17 bases outside the gene matches. The CDR3 spans 20 residues.

V is TRBV27 and J is TRBJ2-1; TRBD1 matches 8 bases. CDR1 and CDR2 from the germline V gene are MNHEY and SMNVEV (reference sequence). V shed 4 bases, J shed 6 bases, and the junction held 20 bases outside the gene matches. This CDR3 has 19 amino acids. The CDR3 loop is CASSSRGPVVRGEGNEQFF. The CDR3 nucleotides read TGTGCCAGCAGTTCCAGGGGGCCCGTAGTTCGCGGGGAAGGCAATGAGCAGTTCTTC.

This clonotype turned up a few times. The rearrangement joins TRBV4-3 to TRBJ2-3; 11 nucleotides match TRBD2. The CDR3 length is 15 residues. CDR1 LGHNA and CDR2 YSLEER come from the germline V gene. The junction had 2 bases not matched to a gene; V was cut back by 4 bases and J by 2 bases. CDR3 protein: CASSLGLAATDTQYF. The CDR3, as DNA: TGCGCCAGCAGCCTGGGACTAGCGGCCACAGATACGCAGTATTTT.

J is TRBJ2-1 and V is TRBV6-5; 7 nucleotides agree with TRBD2. This CDR3 has 15 residues. V lost 2 bases to trimming and J lost 4 bases; unmatched junction nucleotides: 5. Germline V gives CDR1 MNHEY, CDR2 SVGAGI. The CDR3 sequence: CASSYGASGYNEQFF. The DNA of the CDR3 is TGTGCCAGCAGTTACGGGGCTAGCGGTTACAATGAGCAGTTCTTC.

Comments on this clonotype: At one boundary the junction diverges from the germline segment, which might be a read error. J is TRBJ1-6 and V is TRBV6-6, with TRBD1 matching over 9 bases. There are 16 residues in the CDR3. Germline CDR1 is MNHNY and CDR2 is SVGAGI (reference sequence). In DNA form, the CDR3 reads TGCGCCAGCAGTTGGGACAGGGCTGGTAATAATTCGCCCCTCCACTTT. Translation: CASSWDRAGNNSPLHF.

The chain has TRBV4-3 and TRBJ2-7; no definite D call. Germline V gives CDR1 LGHNA, CDR2 YSLEER. This CDR3 is 13 amino acids long. V was clipped by 0 bases and J by 2 bases, with 5 bases between them. This CDR3 reads CASSQDSPYEQYF. In nucleotides, the CDR3 is TGCGCCAGCAGCCAAGACTCCCCCTACGAGCAGTACTTC.

The chain is built from TRBV30 and TRBJ2-2, with 8 bases fitting TRBD1. Germline V CDR1 and CDR2: GTSNPN, SVGIG (reference sequence). The V segment lost 3 bases and the J segment 5 bases; nucleotides outside the gene matches: 2. The CDR3 totals 13 residues. CDR3 loop: CAWSGQGTGELFF. The CDR3 DNA reads as TGTGCCTGGAGCGGACAGGGTACCGGGGAGCTGTTTTTT.

This clonotype was found a few times. V gene TRBV7-7 combines with J gene TRBJ2-7; D uncertain. V lost 9 bases, J lost 3 bases, and 3 bases lay in between. The V gene's germline CDR1 is SSHAT and CDR2 FNYEAQ (reference sequence). CDR3 length equals 9 residues. This CDR3 reads CARDYEQYF. The DNA of the CDR3 is TGTGCCAGGGACTACGAGCAGTACTTC.

The rearrangement uses TRBV29-1 and TRBJ2-1; TRBD2 agrees at 8 bases. V dropped 4 bases and J dropped 8; count of bases not matched to a gene: 7. CDR3 length equals 13 residues. Germline V lookup: CDR1 SQVTM, CDR2 ANQGSEA. CDR3 sequence reads: CSVASGGQDEQFF. CDR3 coding DNA: TGCAGCGTTGCCAGCGGGGGTCAAGATGAGCAGTTCTTC.

The rearrangement uses TRBV3-1 and TRBJ1-4; no definite D call. CDR3 length: 15 amino acids. In germline, CDR1 is LGHDT, CDR2 YNNKEL (reference sequence). The V gene lost 0 bases and the J gene lost 0 bases, with 5 bases spanning the gap. The CDR3, as DNA: TGTGCCAGCAGCCAAGAACCGGCAACTAATGAAAAACTGTTTTTT. Its translation: CASSQEPATNEKLFF.

This chain connects TRBV29-1 to TRBJ2-3; no definite D call. CDR1 is SQVTM, CDR2 ANQGSEA, per germline. Between the trimmed V and J ends, which lost 7 bases and 0 bases, there was a span of 14 bases. This CDR3 spans 14 amino acids. CDR3 region: CSATGSASTDTQYF. CDR3 nucleotide sequence: TGCAGCGCGACCGGGTCGGCTAGCACAGATACGCAGTATTTT.

This chain joins TRBV25-1 and TRBJ2-7, with D perhaps given as TRBD1 or TRBD2 (5 bases each). This CDR3 region has 15 residues. Germline V gene data show CDR1 as MGHDK and CDR2 as SYGVNS. Trimming took off 3 bases at V and 1 base at J, with 13 bases between the two ends. The CDR3 DNA is TGTGCCAGCAGTGAGGGGGTGGGGTTTTCCTACGAGCAGTACTTC. Translation gives CASSEGVGFSYEQYF.

This chain uses TRBV2 with TRBJ2-5; no definite D call. The CDR3 length is 12 residues. Germline CDR1 SNHLY, CDR2 FYNNEI. V gave up 7 bases and J gave up 5 bases, with 11 bases separating them. For the CDR3, the DNA is TGTGCCAGCAATTCGTATGAGGAGACCCAGTACTTC. It translates to CASNSYEETQYF.

The rearrangement links TRBV14 to TRBJ2-5; D may be TRBD1 (6 bases). The germline CDR1 and CDR2 sequences are SGHDN and FVKESK. This CDR3 is 13 amino acids long. V dropped 4 bases and J dropped 11 bases, with 17 bases sitting between them. In nucleotides, the CDR3 is TGTGCCAGCAGCCCGAGACAGGACAATGAGCAGTACTTC. This codes for CASSPRQDNEQYF.

Only a few counts were recorded for this clonotype. The genes are TRBV7-3 and TRBJ2-4; 7 bases map to TRBD2. Trimming cost V 2 bases and J 5 bases; bases outside gene matches: 3. Germline values: CDR1 SGHTA, CDR2 FQGTGA. The CDR3 is 14 residues long. CDR3 loop: CASSLGRGENIQYF. As DNA, the CDR3 is TGTGCCAGCAGCTTAGGGAGGGGAGAAAACATTCAGTACTTC.

The gene calls are TRBV21-1 and TRBJ2-5; no check of the table's D call, TRBD1, against the DNA was made. TRBV21-1 is marked as a pseudogene. The CDR3 extends over 18 amino acids. CDR3 bases: TGTGCCAGCAGCAAAAGGGCCCAAGGAGGGGGGCGGTCCAATGAGCAGTACTTC. This sequence encodes CASSKRAQGGGRSNEQYF.

The chain combines TRBV14 with TRBJ2-4; D unclear. The germline gives CDR1 SGHDN, CDR2 FVKESK. The length of the CDR3 is 11 residues. V gave up 1 base and J gave up 9 bases, with 4 bases separating them. This CDR3 is CASSQASIQYF. In nucleotides, the CDR3 is TGTGCCAGCAGCCAAGCCTCCATTCAGTACTTC.

The sample holds a few counts of this clonotype. The chain couples TRBV24-1 to TRBJ2-7; D ambiguous. The J call may be mistaken, given a closer DNA end match to TRBJ2-5. CDR1 is KGHDR and CDR2 is SFDVKD in the germline V gene. The CDR3 extends over 13 amino acids. As DNA, the CDR3 is TGTGCCACCAGTGATTTGAATGCGGAGACCCAGTACTTC. Protein sequence: CATSDLNAETQYF.

The genes are TRBV18 and TRBJ2-5; no definite D call. The J call may be faulty, since TRBJ2-7 better matches the DNA end. Looked up from germline, CDR1 is KGHSH and CDR2 is LQKENI. The CDR3 loop spans 13 amino acids. The CDR3 is CASSMKDGYEQYF. Here the CDR3 DNA reads TGTGCCAGCTCAATGAAGGACGGCTACGAGCAGTACTTC.

J is TRBJ2-5 and V is TRBV3-1; D is unresolved. Germline V gene lookup returns CDR1 LGHDT and CDR2 YNNKEL (reference sequence). CDR3 length: 13 amino acids. The V end lost 4 bases, the J end lost 5 bases, and 11 bases lay between the germline ends. The DNA of the CDR3 is TGTGCCAGCAGCCGGAGTAGTTGGGAGACCCAGTACTTC. As protein: CASSRSSWETQYF.

This chain links TRBV29-1 with TRBJ1-2; 7 bases fit TRBD1. The ends lost 3 bases at V and 10 bases at J; junction bases unmatched: 11. The length of the CDR3 is 13 residues. CDR1 SQVTM and CDR2 ANQGSEA come from the germline V gene. The CDR3 DNA sequence: TGCAGCGTTGACCCCAACGGGACAGAAGACTACACCTTC. Translating gives CSVDPNGTEDYTF.

The chain is built from TRBV7-2 and TRBJ1-5, with a possible D match to TRBD1 (5 bases). From germline, CDR1 is SGHTA and CDR2 FQGNSA. Trimming removed 2 bases from V and 1 base from J, with 18 bases in between. The CDR3 runs to 18 residues. The CDR3 reads CASSLFLLQTGSNQPQHF. In DNA, the CDR3 is TGTGCCAGCAGCTTATTTTTGCTACAAACAGGAAGCAATCAGCCCCAGCATTTT.

There are a few counts of this clonotype. V gene TRBV12-3 or TRBV12-4 combines with J gene TRBJ2-1; TRBD2 matches 7 bases. The ends lost 3 bases at V and 5 bases at J; junction bases unmatched: 7. The CDR3 runs 15 residues. In nucleotides, the CDR3 is TGTGCCAGCAGTTTGAGGTCTAGCGGTGACAATGAGCAGTTCTTC. Translated: CASSLRSSGDNEQFF.

The chain joins TRBV20-1 to TRBJ2-7; 11 nucleotides agree with TRBD2. Germline-derived CDR1 and CDR2 are DFQATT and SNEGSKA (reference sequence). V lost 7 bases to trimming and J lost 2 bases; unmatched junction nucleotides: 4. The CDR3 length is 13 residues. The CDR3 reads CSVSSGGTYEQYF. The CDR3, as DNA: TGCAGTGTATCTAGCGGGGGGACCTACGAGCAGTACTTC.